The clone carrying this T cell receptor (beta chain) rates as medium-sized. The antigen remains undetermined. The data belong to a study of prognosis after radiotherapy for stage I lung cancer. Overall study results and limits: TRBV and TRBJ gene usage reportedly differed between patients with and without metastases.

There are 20 residues in the CDR3. V was clipped by 2 bases and J by 4 bases, with 28 bases between them. Germline lookup yields CDR1 MNHEY and CDR2 SVGEGT. With two-round multiplex PCR, TCR beta CDR3 sequences were amplified from genomic DNA. Each TRBV and TRBJ gene had its own primer in the first PCR round. TCRdb recomputed calls from the multiplex PCR reads with MiXCR, one row per CDR3 protein. The sample lists tens of thousands of distinct CDR3 sequences; 40% to 55% were seen once. Node-negative status on CT and PET/CT applied to all patients, none having prior chemotherapy, radiotherapy or other malignancies. Peripheral blood samples of roughly 5.7 milliliters were drawn at each of two time points.

The sequences come from PBMCs, collected before or after stereotactic body radiation therapy (not recorded which). This chain links TRBV6-2 or TRBV6-3 with TRBJ2-3; D perhaps matches TRBD1 (7 bases). This clonotype was obtained from a donor aged 50 or older with non-small cell lung cancer. CDR3 bases: TGTGCCAGCAGTTACACCAAGGGCGCCAGGGGGGTTGGCCAGCCAGATACGCAGTATTTT. Amino acid sequence: CASSYTKGARGVGQPDTQYF.